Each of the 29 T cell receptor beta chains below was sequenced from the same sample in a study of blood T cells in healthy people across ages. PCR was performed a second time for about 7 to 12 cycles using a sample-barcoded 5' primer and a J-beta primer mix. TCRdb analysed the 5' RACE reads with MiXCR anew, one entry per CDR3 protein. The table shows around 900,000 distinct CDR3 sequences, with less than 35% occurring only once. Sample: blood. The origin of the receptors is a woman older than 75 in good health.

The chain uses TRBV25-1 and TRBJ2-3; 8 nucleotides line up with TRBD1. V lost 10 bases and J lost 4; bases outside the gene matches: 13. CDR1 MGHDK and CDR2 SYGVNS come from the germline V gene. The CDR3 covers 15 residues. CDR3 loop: CANPQGAICSDTQYF. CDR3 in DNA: TGTGCCAACCCGCAGGGGGCGATTTGCTCAGATACGCAGTATTTT.

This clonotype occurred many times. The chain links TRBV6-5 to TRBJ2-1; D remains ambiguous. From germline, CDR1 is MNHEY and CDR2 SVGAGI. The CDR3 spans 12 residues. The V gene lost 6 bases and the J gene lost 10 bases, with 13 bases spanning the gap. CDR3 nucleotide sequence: TGTGCCAGCAGGACCAATACCCAGGAGCAGTTCTTC. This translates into CASRTNTQEQFF.

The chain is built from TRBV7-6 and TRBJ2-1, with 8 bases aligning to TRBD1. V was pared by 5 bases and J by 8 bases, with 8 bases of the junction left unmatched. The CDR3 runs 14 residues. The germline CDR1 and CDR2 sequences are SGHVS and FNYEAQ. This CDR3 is CASSNRTGIDEQFF. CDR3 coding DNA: TGTGCCAGCAGCAACCGGACAGGGATAGATGAGCAGTTCTTC.

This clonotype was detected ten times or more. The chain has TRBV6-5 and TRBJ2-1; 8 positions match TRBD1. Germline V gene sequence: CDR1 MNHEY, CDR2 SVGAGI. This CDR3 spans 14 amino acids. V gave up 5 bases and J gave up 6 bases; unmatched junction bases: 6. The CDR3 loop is CASSPGGKGNEQFF. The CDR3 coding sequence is TGTGCCAGCAGTCCAGGGGGCAAGGGCAATGAGCAGTTCTTC.

Written as DNA, the CDR3 is TGTGCCAGCAGTTTACGTCTTGGGACTAGCGTTTCCTACGAGCAGTACTTC. It codes for CASSLRLGTSVSYEQYF. The chain carries TRBV12-3 or TRBV12-4 and TRBJ2-5, with TRBD2 identical over 10 bases. The DNA matches TRBJ2-7 better at its end, which makes the J call doubtful. This CDR3 region has 17 residues.

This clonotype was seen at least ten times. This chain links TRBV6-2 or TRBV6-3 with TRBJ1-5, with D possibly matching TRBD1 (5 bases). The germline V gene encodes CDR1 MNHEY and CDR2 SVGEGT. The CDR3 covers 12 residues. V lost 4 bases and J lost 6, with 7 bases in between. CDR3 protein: CASSSTAQPQHF. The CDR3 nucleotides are TGTGCCAGCAGTTCGACAGCTCAGCCCCAGCATTTT.

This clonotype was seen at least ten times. The CDR3 sequence: CASSAPGQGFHGYTF. CDR3 bases: TGTGCCAGCAGTGCACCGGGACAGGGATTCCATGGCTACACCTTC. The J gene is TRBJ1-2, the V gene TRBV25-1, with 9 bases that match TRBD1. There are 15 residues in the CDR3. Germline CDR1 reads MGHDK; CDR2 reads SYGVNS. The trim removed 4 bases at V and 6 bases at J, leaving 9 bases unmatched.

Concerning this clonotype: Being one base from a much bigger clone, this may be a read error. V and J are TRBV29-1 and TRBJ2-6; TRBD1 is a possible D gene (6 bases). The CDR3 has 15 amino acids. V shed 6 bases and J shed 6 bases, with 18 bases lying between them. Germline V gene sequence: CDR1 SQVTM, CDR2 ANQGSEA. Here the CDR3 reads CSVARTDAPANVLTF. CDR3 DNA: TGCAGCGTAGCTAGGACAGACGCCCCGGCCAACGTCCTGACTTTC.

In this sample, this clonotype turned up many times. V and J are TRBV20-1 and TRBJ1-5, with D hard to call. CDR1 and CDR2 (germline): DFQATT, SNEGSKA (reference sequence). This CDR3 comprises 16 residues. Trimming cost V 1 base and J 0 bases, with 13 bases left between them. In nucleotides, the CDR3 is TGCAGTGCTAGAGTGGCGTCAGCATATAGCAATCAGCCCCAGCATTTT. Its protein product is CSARVASAYSNQPQHF.

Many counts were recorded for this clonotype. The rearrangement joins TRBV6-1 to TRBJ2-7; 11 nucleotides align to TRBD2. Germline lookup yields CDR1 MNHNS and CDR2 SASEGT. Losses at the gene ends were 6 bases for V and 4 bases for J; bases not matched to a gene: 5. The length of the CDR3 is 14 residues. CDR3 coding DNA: TGTGCCAGCAGCAGGACTAGCGGGTTGTACGAGCAGTACTTC. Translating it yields CASSRTSGLYEQYF.

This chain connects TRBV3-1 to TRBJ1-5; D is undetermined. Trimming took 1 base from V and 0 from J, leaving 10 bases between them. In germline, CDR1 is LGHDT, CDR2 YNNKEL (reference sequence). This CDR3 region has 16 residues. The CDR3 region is CASSQAGIGSNQPQHF. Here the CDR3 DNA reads TGTGCCAGCAGCCAAGCAGGCATTGGTAGCAATCAGCCCCAGCATTTT. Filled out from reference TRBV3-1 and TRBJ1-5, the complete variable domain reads DTAVSQTPKYLVTQMGNDKSIKCEQNLGHDTMYWYKQDSKKFLKIMFSYNNKELIINETVPNRFSPKSPDKAHLNLHINSLELGDSAVYFCASSQAGIGSNQPQHFGDGTRLSIL.

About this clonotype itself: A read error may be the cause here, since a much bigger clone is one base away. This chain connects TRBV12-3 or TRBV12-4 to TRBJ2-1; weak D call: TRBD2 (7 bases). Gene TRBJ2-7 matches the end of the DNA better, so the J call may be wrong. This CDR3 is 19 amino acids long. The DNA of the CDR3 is TGTGCCAGCAGCCATAGGGGGGGCGGTTTAAGGACCTCCTACAATGAGCAGTACTTC. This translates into CASSHRGGGLRTSYNEQYF.

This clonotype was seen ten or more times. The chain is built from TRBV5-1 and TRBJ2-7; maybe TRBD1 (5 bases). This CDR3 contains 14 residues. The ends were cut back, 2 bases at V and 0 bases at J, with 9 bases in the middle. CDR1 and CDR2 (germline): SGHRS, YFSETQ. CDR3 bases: TGCGCCAGCAGCTTACAGGCCAGCTCCTACGAGCAGTACTTC. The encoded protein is CASSLQASSYEQYF.

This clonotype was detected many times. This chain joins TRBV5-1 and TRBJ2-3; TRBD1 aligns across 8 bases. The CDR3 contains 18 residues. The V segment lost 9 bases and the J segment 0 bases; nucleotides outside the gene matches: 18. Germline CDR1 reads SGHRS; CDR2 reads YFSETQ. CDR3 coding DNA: TGCGCCAACGTAGTGGACAGGGCCGACCCGTCTAGCACAGATACGCAGTATTTT. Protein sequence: CANVVDRADPSSTDTQYF.

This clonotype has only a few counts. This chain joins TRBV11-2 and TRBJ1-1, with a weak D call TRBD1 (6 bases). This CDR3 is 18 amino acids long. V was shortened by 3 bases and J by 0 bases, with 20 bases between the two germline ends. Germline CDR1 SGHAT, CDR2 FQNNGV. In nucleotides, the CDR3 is TGTGCCAGCAGCTTCGGCAGGGGCCGCAGTCGGATGAACACTGAAGCTTTCTTT. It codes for CASSFGRGRSRMNTEAFF.

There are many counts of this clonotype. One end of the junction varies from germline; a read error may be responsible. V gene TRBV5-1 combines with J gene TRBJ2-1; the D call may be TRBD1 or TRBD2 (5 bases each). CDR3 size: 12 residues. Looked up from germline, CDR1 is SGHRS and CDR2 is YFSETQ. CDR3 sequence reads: CASSLGTGEQFF. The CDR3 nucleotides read TGTGCCAGCAGCTTAGGGACGGGCGAGCAGTTCTTC.

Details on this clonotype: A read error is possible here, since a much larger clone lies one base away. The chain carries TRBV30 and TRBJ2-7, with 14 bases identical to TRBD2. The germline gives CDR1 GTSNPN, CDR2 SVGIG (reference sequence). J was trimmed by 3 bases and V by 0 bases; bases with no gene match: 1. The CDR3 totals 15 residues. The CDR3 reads CAWSVGTSGGYEQYF. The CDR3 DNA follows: TGTGCCTGGAGTGTAGGGACTAGCGGGGGCTACGAGCAGTACTTC.

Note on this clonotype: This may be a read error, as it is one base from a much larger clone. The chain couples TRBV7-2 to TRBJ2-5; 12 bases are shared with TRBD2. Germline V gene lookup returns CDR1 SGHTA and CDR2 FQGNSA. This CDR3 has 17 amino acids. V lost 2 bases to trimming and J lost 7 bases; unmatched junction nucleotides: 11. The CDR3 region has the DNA TGTGCCAGCAGCTTACTGCTAGCGGGGGGGCCTGTGGGGACCCAGTACTTC. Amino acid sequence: CASSLLLAGGPVGTQYF.

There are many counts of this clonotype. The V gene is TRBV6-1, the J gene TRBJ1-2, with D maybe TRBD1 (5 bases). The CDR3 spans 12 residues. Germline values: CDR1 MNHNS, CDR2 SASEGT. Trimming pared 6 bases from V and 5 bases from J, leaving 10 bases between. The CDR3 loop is CASRMTEYGYTF. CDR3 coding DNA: TGTGCCAGCAGAATGACAGAATATGGCTACACCTTC.

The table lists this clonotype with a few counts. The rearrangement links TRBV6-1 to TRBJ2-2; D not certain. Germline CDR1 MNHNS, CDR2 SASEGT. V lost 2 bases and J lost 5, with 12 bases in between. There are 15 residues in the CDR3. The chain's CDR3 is CASSESVHLTGELFF. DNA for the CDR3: TGTGCCAGCAGTGAATCTGTCCACCTTACCGGGGAGCTGTTTTTT.

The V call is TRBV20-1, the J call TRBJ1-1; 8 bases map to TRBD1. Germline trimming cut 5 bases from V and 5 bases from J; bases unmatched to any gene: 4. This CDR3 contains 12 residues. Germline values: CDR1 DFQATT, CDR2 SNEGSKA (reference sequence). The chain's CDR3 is CSAHRGKTEAFF. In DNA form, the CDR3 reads TGCAGTGCTCACAGGGGGAAAACTGAAGCTTTCTTT.

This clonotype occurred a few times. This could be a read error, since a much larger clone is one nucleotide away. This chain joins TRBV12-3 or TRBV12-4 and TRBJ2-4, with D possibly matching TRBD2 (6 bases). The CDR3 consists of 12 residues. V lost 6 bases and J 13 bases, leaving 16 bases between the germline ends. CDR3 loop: CASSQAPGEQYF. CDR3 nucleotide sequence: TGTGCCAGCAGCCAGGCACCGGGGGAGCAGTACTTC.

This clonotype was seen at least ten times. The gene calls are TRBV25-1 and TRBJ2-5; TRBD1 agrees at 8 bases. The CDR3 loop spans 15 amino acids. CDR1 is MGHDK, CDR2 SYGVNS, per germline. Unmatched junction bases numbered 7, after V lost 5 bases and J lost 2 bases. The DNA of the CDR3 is TGTGCCAGCAGTTTTGGGGACAGGATTCAAGAGACCCAGTACTTC. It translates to CASSFGDRIQETQYF.

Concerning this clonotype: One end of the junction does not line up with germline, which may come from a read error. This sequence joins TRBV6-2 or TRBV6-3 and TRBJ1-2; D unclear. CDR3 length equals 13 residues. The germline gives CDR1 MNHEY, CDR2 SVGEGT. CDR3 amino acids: CAGSYIGDYGYTF. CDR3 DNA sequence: TGTGCCGGCAGTTACATTGGCGACTACGGCTACACCTTC.

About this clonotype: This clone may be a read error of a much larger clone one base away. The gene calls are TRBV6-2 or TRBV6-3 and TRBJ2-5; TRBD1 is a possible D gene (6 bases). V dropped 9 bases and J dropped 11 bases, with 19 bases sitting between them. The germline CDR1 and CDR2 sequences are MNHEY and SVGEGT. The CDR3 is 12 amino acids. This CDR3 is CASTGTANEQYF. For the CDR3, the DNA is TGTGCCAGTACAGGGACCGCCAATGAGCAGTACTTC.

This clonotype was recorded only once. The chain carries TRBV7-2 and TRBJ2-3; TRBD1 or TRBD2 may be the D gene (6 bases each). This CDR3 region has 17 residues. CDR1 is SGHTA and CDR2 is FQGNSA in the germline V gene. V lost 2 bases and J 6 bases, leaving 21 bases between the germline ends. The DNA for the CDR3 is TGTGCCAGCAGCTTAAGAGGGGGGAGTGGGCGACACGATACGCAGTATTTT. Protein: CASSLRGGSGRHDTQYF.

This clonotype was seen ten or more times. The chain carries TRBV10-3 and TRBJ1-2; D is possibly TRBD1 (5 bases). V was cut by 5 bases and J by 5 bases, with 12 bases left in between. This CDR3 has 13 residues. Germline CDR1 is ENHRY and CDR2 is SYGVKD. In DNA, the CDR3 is TGTGCCATCAGTCAACGGGACGGGTATGGCTACACCTTC. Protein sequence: CAISQRDGYGYTF.

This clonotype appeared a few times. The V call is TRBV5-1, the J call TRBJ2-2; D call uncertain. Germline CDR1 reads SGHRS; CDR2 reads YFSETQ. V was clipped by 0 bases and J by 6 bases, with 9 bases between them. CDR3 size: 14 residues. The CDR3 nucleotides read TGCGCCAGCAGCTTGGATGTGGGTTCCGGGGAGCTGTTTTTT. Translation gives CASSLDVGSGELFF.

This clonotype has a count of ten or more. CDR3 sequence (DNA): TGTGCCAGCAGTACCCGGGAAGGTCGAGGCACAGATACGCAGTATTTT. Its translation is CASSTREGRGTDTQYF. This chain links TRBV12-3 or TRBV12-4 with TRBJ2-3; D is perhaps TRBD2 (5 bases). This CDR3 spans 16 amino acids. V was pared by 5 bases and J by 1 base, with 16 bases between.